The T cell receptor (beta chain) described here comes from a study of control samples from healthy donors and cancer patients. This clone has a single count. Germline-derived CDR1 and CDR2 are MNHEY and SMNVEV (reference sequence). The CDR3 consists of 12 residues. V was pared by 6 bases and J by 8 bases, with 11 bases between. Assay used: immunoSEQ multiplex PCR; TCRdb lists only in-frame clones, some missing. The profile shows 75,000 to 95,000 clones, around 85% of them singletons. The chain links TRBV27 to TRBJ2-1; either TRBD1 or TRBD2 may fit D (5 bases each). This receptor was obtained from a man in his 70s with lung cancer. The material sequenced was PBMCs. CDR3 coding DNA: TGTGCCAGCAGAACGCAGGGAGATGAGCAGTTCTTC. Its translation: CASRTQGDEQFF.